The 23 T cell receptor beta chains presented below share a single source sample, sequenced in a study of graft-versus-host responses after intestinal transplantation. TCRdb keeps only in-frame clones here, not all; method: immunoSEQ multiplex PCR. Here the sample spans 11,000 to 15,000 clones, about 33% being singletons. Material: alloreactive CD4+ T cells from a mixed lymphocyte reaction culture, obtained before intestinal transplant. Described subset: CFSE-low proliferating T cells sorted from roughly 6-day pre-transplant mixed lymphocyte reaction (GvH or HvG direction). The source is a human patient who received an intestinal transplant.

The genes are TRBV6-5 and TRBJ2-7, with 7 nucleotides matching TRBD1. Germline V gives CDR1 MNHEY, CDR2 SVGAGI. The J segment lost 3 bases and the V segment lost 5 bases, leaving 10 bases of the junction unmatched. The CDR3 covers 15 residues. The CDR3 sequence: CASSVGQEARYEQYF. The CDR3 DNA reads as TGTGCCAGCAGTGTCGGACAGGAAGCCCGCTACGAGCAGTACTTC.

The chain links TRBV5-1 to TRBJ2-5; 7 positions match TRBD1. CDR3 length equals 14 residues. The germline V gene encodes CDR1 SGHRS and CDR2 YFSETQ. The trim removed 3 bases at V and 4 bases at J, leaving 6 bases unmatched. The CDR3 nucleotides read TGCGCCAGCAGCTCGACAGGGATTGTAGAGACCCAGTACTTC. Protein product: CASSSTGIVETQYF.

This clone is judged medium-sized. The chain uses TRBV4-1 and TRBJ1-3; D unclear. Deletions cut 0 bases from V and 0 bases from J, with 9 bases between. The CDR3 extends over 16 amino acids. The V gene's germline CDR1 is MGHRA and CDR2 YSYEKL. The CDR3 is CASSQDWQASGNTIYF. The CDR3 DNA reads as TGCGCCAGCAGCCAAGATTGGCAGGCCTCTGGAAACACCATATATTTT.

CDR3 in DNA: TGTGCCAGCAGCCCGAGGAGGGAGCAGTACTTC. Translation: CASSPRREQYF. The chain joins TRBV7-2 to TRBJ2-7; D perhaps matches TRBD2 (5 bases). Trimming removed 5 bases at V and 7 bases at J, with 9 bases between. The CDR3 consists of 11 residues. The germline gives CDR1 SGHTA, CDR2 FQGNSA.

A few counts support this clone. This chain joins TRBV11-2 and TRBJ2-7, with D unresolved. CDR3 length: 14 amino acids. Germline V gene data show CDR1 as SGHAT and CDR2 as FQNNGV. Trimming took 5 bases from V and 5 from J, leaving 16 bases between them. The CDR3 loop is CASSPVVWYNEQYF. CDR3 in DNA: TGTGCCAGCAGCCCTGTTGTTTGGTACAACGAGCAGTACTTC.

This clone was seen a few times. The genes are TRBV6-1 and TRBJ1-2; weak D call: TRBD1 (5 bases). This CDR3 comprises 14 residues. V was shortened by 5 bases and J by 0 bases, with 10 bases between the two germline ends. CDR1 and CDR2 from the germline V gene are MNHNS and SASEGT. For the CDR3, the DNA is TGTGCCAGCAGTCAATACAGGACTAACTATGGCTACACCTTC. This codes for CASSQYRTNYGYTF.

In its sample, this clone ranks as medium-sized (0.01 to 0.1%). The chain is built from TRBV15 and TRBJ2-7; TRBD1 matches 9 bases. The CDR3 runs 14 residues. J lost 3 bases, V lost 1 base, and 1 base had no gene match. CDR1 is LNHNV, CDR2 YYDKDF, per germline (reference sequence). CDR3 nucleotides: TGTGCCACCAGCAGAGGGGACAGGGACTACGAGCAGTACTTC. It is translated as CATSRGDRDYEQYF.

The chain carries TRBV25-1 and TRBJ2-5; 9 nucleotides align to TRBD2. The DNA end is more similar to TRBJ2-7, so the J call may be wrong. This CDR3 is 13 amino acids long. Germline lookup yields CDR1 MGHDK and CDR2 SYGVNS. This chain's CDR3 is CASSVLAGHEQYF. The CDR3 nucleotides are TGTGCCAGCAGCGTTCTAGCGGGACACGAGCAGTACTTC.

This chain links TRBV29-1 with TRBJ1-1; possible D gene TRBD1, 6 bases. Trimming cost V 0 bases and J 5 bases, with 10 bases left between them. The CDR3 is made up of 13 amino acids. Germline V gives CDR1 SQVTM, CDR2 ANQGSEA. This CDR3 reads CSVEEKGGTEAFF. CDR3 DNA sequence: TGCAGCGTTGAAGAGAAGGGGGGTACTGAAGCTTTCTTT.

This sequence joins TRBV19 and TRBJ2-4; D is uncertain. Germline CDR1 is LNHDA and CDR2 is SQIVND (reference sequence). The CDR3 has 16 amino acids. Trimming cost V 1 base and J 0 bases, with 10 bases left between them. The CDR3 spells CASSIGQTLAKNIQYF. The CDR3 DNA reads TGTGCCAGTAGTATAGGGCAGACTTTAGCCAAAAACATTCAGTACTTC.

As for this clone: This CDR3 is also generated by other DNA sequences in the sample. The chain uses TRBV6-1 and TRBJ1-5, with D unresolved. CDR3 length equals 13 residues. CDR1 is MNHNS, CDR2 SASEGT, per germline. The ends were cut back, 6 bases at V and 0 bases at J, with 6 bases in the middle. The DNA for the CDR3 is TGTGCCAGCAGGCAAGATAGCAATCAGCCCCAGCATTTT. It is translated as CASRQDSNQPQHF.

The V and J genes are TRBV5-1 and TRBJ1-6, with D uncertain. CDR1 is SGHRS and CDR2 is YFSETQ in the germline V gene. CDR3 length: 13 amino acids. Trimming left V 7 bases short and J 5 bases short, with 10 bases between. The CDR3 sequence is CASAPADNSPLHF. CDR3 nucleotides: TGCGCCAGCGCCCCAGCAGATAATTCACCCCTCCACTTT.

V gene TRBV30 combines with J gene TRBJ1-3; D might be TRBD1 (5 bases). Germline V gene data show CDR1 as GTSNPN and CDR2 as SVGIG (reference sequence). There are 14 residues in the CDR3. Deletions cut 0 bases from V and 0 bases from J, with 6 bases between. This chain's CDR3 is CAWSVGGSGNTIYF. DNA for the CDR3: TGTGCCTGGAGTGTGGGGGGCTCTGGAAACACCATATATTTT.

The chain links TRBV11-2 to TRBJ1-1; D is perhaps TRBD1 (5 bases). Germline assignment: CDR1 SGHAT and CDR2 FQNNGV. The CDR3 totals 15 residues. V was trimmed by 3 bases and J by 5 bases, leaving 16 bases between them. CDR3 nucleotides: TGTGCCAGCAGCTTGGGCAGGGCCTCAGTGACTGAAGCTTTCTTT. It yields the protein CASSLGRASVTEAFF.

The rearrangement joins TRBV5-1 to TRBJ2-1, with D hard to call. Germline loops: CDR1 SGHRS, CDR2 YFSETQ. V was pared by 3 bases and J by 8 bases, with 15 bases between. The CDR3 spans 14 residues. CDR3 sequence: CASSSRPEGHEQFF. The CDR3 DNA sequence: TGCGCCAGCAGCTCTCGACCCGAAGGGCATGAGCAGTTCTTC.

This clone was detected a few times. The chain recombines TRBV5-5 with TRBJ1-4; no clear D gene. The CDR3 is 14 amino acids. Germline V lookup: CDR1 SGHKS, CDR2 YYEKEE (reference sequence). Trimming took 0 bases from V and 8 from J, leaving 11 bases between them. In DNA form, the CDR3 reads TGTGCCAGCAGCTTGGCCAGTCAACAGGAAAAACTGTTTTTT. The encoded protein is CASSLASQQEKLFF.

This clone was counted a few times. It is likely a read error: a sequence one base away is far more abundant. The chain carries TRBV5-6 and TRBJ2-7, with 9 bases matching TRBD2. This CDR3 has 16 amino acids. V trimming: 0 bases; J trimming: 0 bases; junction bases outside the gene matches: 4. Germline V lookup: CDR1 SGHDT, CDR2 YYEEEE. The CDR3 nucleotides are TGTGCCAGCAGCTTGGCAAGCGGGAGGTACTCCTACGAGCAGTACTTC. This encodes CASSLASGRYSYEQYF.

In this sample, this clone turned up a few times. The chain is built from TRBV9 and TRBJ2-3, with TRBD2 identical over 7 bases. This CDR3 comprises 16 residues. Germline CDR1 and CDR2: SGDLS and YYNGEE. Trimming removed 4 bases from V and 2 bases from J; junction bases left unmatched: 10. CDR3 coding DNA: TGTGCCAGCAGCCCTTCCCCTAGCGGCTTCACAGATACGCAGTATTTT. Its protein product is CASSPSPSGFTDTQYF.

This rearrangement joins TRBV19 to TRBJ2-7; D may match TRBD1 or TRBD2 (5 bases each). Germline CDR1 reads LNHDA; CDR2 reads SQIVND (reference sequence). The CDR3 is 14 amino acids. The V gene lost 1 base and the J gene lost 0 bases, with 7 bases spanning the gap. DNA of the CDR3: TGTGCCAGTAGTATAGCAGGGACCTCCTACGAGCAGTACTTC. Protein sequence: CASSIAGTSYEQYF.

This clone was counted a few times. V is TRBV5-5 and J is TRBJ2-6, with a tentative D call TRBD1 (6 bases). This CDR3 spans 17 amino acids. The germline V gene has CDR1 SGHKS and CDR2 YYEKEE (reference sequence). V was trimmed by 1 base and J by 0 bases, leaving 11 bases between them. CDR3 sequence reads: CASSLQGYASGANVLTF. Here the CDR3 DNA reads TGTGCCAGCAGCTTGCAGGGGTACGCCTCTGGGGCCAACGTCCTGACTTTC.

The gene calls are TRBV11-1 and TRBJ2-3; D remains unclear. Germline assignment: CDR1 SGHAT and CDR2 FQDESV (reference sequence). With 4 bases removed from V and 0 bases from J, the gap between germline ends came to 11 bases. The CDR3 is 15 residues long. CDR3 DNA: TGTGCCAGCAGCTCCTCACTCGGGAGCACAGATACGCAGTATTTT. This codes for CASSSSLGSTDTQYF.

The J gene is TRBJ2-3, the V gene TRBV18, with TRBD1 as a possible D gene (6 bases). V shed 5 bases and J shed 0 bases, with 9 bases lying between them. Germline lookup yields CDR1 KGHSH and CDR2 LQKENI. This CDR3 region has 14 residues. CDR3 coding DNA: TGTGCCAGCTCATCCGGACAGAGCACAGATACGCAGTATTTT. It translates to CASSSGQSTDTQYF.

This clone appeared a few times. CDR3 bases: TGTGCCAGCAGCGCAAAACAGGGGATTCTCTACAATGAGCAGTTCTTC. It translates to CASSAKQGILYNEQFF. The chain is built from TRBV9 and TRBJ2-1; 7 bases line up with TRBD1. The CDR3 extends over 16 amino acids. After removal of 3 bases from V and 3 bases from J, the junction contained 9 bases not matched to a gene. Germline V gene lookup returns CDR1 SGDLS and CDR2 YYNGEE.